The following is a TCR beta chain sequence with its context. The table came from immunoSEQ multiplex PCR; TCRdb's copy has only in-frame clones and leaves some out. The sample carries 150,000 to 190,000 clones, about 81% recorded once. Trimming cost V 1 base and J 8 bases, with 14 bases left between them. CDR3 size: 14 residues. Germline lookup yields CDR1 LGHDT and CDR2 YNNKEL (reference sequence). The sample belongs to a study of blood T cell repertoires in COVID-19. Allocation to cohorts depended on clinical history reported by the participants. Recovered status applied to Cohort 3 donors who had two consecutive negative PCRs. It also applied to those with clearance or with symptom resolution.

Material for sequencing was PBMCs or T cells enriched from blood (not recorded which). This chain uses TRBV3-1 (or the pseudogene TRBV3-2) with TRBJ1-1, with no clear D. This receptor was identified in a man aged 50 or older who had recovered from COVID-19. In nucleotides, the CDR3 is TGTGCCAGCAGCCAAGTGAACAGCAGAGAAGAAGCTTTCTTT. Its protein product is CASSQVNSREEAFF.